A single sample is the source of the 25 T cell receptor beta chains below, sequenced in a study of T cell responses to AZD1222 COVID-19 vaccine. The data were produced by immunoSEQ multiplex PCR, yet TCRdb's version contains in-frame clones alone and is incomplete. The table includes under 150,000 clones, roughly 90% detected once. The sequenced sample was peripheral blood, obtained on day 0 of AZD1222 vaccination. These receptors came from an adult in good health.

The genes are TRBV12-3 or TRBV12-4 and TRBJ2-7; no reliable D call. The V and J ends lost 6 bases and 4 bases respectively, with 7 bases between them. This CDR3 has 11 amino acids. The CDR3 DNA sequence: TGTGCCAGCAGCACCTATTACGAGCAGTACTTC. Translation: CASSTYYEQYF.

V and J are TRBV29-1 and TRBJ1-2, with 7 bases aligning to TRBD1. Germline V gene sequence: CDR1 SQVTM, CDR2 ANQGSEA. This CDR3 has 13 residues. J lost 4 bases, V lost 7 bases, and 9 bases had no gene match. In DNA, the CDR3 is TGCAGCGCAGGGAGGGACAGCACCTATGGCTACACCTTC. This sequence encodes CSAGRDSTYGYTF.

The chain combines TRBV4-1 with TRBJ2-3; a possible D gene is TRBD1 (6 bases). With 6 bases removed from V and 4 bases from J, the gap between germline ends came to 20 bases. Germline V gene data show CDR1 as MGHRA and CDR2 as YSYEKL. CDR3 size: 16 residues. CDR3 residues: CASRDGGRGNADTQYF. CDR3 DNA sequence: TGCGCCAGCAGGGACGGCGGCAGGGGTAACGCAGATACGCAGTATTTT.

The V and J genes are TRBV12-3 or TRBV12-4 and TRBJ2-3, with unresolved D. CDR3 length: 13 residues. V gave up 6 bases and J gave up 6 bases, with 13 bases separating them. The chain's CDR3 is CASSPPSWDTQYF. The CDR3 DNA is TGTGCCAGCAGCCCCCCATCGTGGGATACGCAGTATTTT.

This rearrangement joins TRBV3-1 (or the pseudogene TRBV3-2) to TRBJ1-1; D is unclear. Germline lookup yields CDR1 LGHDT and CDR2 YNNKEL (reference sequence). The CDR3 extends over 12 amino acids. Trimming shortened V by 2 bases and J by 2 bases, and 3 bases separated the two germline ends. This CDR3 is CASSQSNTEAFF. Written as DNA, the CDR3 is TGTGCCAGCAGCCAATCTAACACTGAAGCTTTCTTT.

The rearrangement links TRBV10-3 to TRBJ2-1, with 8 bases aligning to TRBD2. Losses at the gene ends were 6 bases for V and 0 bases for J; bases not matched to a gene: 1. This CDR3 comprises 14 residues. Germline V lookup: CDR1 ENHRY, CDR2 SYGVKD. CDR3 amino acids: CAIRGLDSYNEQFF. CDR3 bases: TGTGCCATCAGGGGACTAGACTCCTACAATGAGCAGTTCTTC.

As concerns this clone: Other DNA sequences from this sample encode an identical CDR3 as well. V gene TRBV29-1 combines with J gene TRBJ1-1, with D uncertain. V was cut by 3 bases and J by 0 bases, with 5 bases left in between. This CDR3 region has 12 residues. Germline loops: CDR1 SQVTM, CDR2 ANQGSEA. DNA for the CDR3: TGCAGCGTTGAGAAAATGAACACTGAAGCTTTCTTT. This gives the protein CSVEKMNTEAFF.

This clone was found once. The V and J genes are TRBV6-4 and TRBJ1-1; D gene unclear. V was pared by 3 bases and J by 1 base, with 6 bases between. This CDR3 has 13 residues. Germline V gives CDR1 MRHNA, CDR2 SNTAGT. The CDR3, as DNA: TGTGCCAGCAGTGAATCGAAGAACACTGAAGCTTTCTTT. Translated, it gives CASSESKNTEAFF.

V usage is TRBV5-8 and J usage is TRBJ2-2; D may correspond to TRBD1 or TRBD2 (5 bases each). There are 15 residues in the CDR3. From germline, CDR1 is SGHTS and CDR2 YDEGEE. V was trimmed by 0 bases and J by 3 bases, leaving 9 bases between them. This chain's CDR3 is CASSLVLGDTGELFF. CDR3 sequence (DNA): TGTGCCAGCAGCTTGGTTTTGGGGGACACCGGGGAGCTGTTTTTT.

This chain uses TRBV14 with TRBJ1-5, with no clear D. This CDR3 comprises 13 residues. Germline V gene lookup returns CDR1 SGHDN and CDR2 FVKESK. Trimming took 4 bases from V and 4 from J, leaving 8 bases between them. The CDR3 coding sequence is TGTGCCAGCAGCCTAGGACCGAATCAGCCCCAGCATTTT. Residues: CASSLGPNQPQHF.

V is TRBV12-5 and J is TRBJ2-3; D call uncertain. Germline V gene data show CDR1 as LGHNT and CDR2 as FRNRAP. Trimming stripped 0 bases from V and 2 bases from J, with 12 bases between. The CDR3 runs 16 residues. The CDR3 region is CASGLVDGHNTDTQYF. The CDR3 bases are TGTGCTAGTGGTTTGGTGGACGGTCACAACACAGATACGCAGTATTTT.

V usage is TRBV7-3 and J usage is TRBJ1-6, with D unclear. There are 15 residues in the CDR3. With 0 bases removed from V and 7 bases from J, the gap between germline ends came to 10 bases. The V gene's germline CDR1 is SGHTA and CDR2 FQGTGA. This CDR3 reads CASSLTGPGNSPLHF. In DNA form, the CDR3 reads TGTGCCAGCAGCTTAACGGGCCCGGGGAATTCACCCCTCCACTTT.

This chain links TRBV15 with TRBJ1-4; 10 bases match TRBD1. V gave up 3 bases and J gave up 8 bases; unmatched junction bases: 3. The germline gives CDR1 LNHNV, CDR2 YYDKDF (reference sequence). This CDR3 has 14 amino acids. CDR3 bases: TGTGCCACCAGCAGGGGGACAGGGGTCGAAAAACTGTTTTTT. Translation: CATSRGTGVEKLFF.

The rearrangement joins TRBV6-1 to TRBJ1-5, with D possibly being TRBD1 (6 bases). CDR1 MNHNS and CDR2 SASEGT come from the germline V gene. The CDR3 contains 15 residues. Trimming took 2 bases from V and 2 from J, leaving 10 bases between them. The CDR3 DNA sequence: TGTGCCAGCAGTGAAAACAGGGTACGCAATCAGCCCCAGCATTTT. Translating it yields CASSENRVRNQPQHF.

The V and J genes are TRBV19 and TRBJ1-2, with TRBD1 as a possible D gene (6 bases). Trimming took 5 bases from V and 2 from J, leaving 12 bases between them. The CDR3 sequence is 14 residues long. The germline CDR1 and CDR2 sequences are LNHDA and SQIVND (reference sequence). CDR3 nucleotides: TGTGCCAGTAGTGACAGGATCGGGAACTATGGCTACACCTTC. It yields the protein CASSDRIGNYGYTF.

The chain employs TRBV4-2 and TRBJ2-1; 8 positions agree with TRBD2. The CDR3 is made up of 18 amino acids. V lost 0 bases, J lost 6 bases, and 13 bases stayed unmatched. Germline V lookup: CDR1 LGHNA, CDR2 YNFKEQ. CDR3 sequence: CASSQDGRGSLAGNEQFF. In nucleotides, the CDR3 is TGTGCCAGCAGCCAAGACGGAAGGGGGTCCCTAGCGGGCAATGAGCAGTTCTTC.

This chain links TRBV7-9 with TRBJ1-6, with D hard to call. The CDR3 consists of 12 residues. V lost 1 base and J 10 bases, leaving 5 bases between the germline ends. Germline values: CDR1 SEHNR, CDR2 FQNEAQ (reference sequence). The CDR3 DNA reads as TGTGCCAGCAGCTTAGTTGGATCACCCCTCCACTTT. As protein: CASSLVGSPLHF. Looking up the rest from reference TRBV7-9 and TRBJ1-6 gives the full variable domain: DTGVSQNPRHKITKRGQNVTFRCDPISEHNRLYWYRQTLGQGPEFLTYFQNEAQLEKSRLLSDRFSAERPKGSFSTLEIQRTEQGDSAMYLCASSLVGSPLHFGNGTRLTVT.

The chain employs TRBV12-3 or TRBV12-4 and TRBJ1-4; 7 nucleotides match TRBD1. V lost 6 bases, J lost 7 bases, and 5 bases stayed unmatched. The CDR3 extends over 13 amino acids. CDR3 region: CASRTGEAEKLFF. CDR3 sequence (DNA): TGTGCCAGCAGAACAGGGGAGGCTGAAAAACTGTTTTTT.

This chain joins TRBV5-1 and TRBJ1-5; D perhaps matches TRBD1 (5 bases). Looked up from germline, CDR1 is SGHRS and CDR2 is YFSETQ. V lost 4 bases and J lost 5, with 19 bases in between. The CDR3 sequence is 16 residues long. The CDR3 bases are TGCGCCAGCAGCGCAAGCCGGGACGGGTTCGATCAGCCCCAGCATTTT. Its protein is CASSASRDGFDQPQHF.

This clone has only one observation. The chain links TRBV29-1 to TRBJ2-4, with 8 bases matching TRBD2. CDR1 is SQVTM and CDR2 is ANQGSEA in the germline V gene. This CDR3 spans 13 amino acids. Unmatched junction bases numbered 4, after V lost 1 base and J lost 8 bases. For the CDR3, the DNA is TGCAGCGTTGAAGGGAGCGGGAGAGACATTCAGTACTTC. This codes for CSVEGSGRDIQYF.

V usage is TRBV2 and J usage is TRBJ2-3; D unresolved. Germline values: CDR1 SNHLY, CDR2 FYNNEI. V lost 6 bases and J lost 6, with 13 bases in between. There are 13 residues in the CDR3. The CDR3 DNA reads as TGTGCCAGCAGCGAAATTCCGGCGGATACGCAGTATTTT. It specifies CASSEIPADTQYF.

V usage is TRBV7-2 and J usage is TRBJ1-1; D gene ambiguous. V dropped 2 bases and J dropped 10 bases, with 14 bases sitting between them. The CDR3 has 13 amino acids. Germline CDR1 SGHTA, CDR2 FQGNSA. The CDR3 region has the DNA TGTGCCAGCAGCTTATACGATGGCCCTGGAGCTTTCTTT. Its protein is CASSLYDGPGAFF. The full variable domain, its missing parts supplied by reference TRBV7-2 and TRBJ1-1, is GAGVSQSPSNKVTEKGKDVELRCDPISGHTALYWYRQSLGQGLEFLIYFQGNSAPDKSGLPSDRFSAERTGGSVSTLTIQRTQQEDSAVYLCASSLYDGPGAFFGQGTRLTVV.

The rearrangement joins TRBV11-3 to TRBJ2-1; 12 nucleotides agree with TRBD2. The V segment lost 4 bases and the J segment 9 bases; nucleotides outside the gene matches: 7. CDR3 length: 15 residues. Germline values: CDR1 SGHNT, CDR2 YENEEA. The CDR3: CASSSSGRGGVEQFF. For the CDR3, the DNA is TGTGCCAGCAGCTCTAGCGGGAGGGGTGGTGTTGAGCAGTTCTTC. The whole variable domain, filled in from reference TRBV11-3 and TRBJ2-1, reads EAGVVQSPRYKIIEKKQPVAFWCNPISGHNTLYWYLQNLGQGPELLIRYENEEAVDDSQLPKDRFSAERLKGVDSTLKIQPAELGDSAVYLCASSSSGRGGVEQFFGPGTRLTVL.

The chain has TRBV10-1 and TRBJ2-1; 8 positions agree with TRBD2. The CDR3 is made up of 14 amino acids. CDR1 and CDR2 (germline): WNHNN, SYGVQD (reference sequence). Losses at the gene ends were 5 bases for V and 7 bases for J; bases not matched to a gene: 7. Here the CDR3 DNA reads TGCGCCAGCAGTACTACTAGCGGCGTAAATGAGCAGTTCTTC. Protein product: CASSTTSGVNEQFF.

In the case of this clone: Other DNA sequences in this sample translate to the same CDR3. The rearrangement uses TRBV13 and TRBJ2-6; D remains unclear. The germline V gene has CDR1 PRHDT and CDR2 FYEKMQ (reference sequence). CDR3 length: 16 amino acids. Trimming took 0 bases from V and 0 from J, leaving 6 bases between them. The CDR3 DNA reads as TGTGCCAGCAGCTTAGGCCTACCCTCTGGGGCCAACGTCCTGACTTTC. It encodes CASSLGLPSGANVLTF.